The 32 T cell receptor beta chains presented below share a single source sample, sequenced in a study of response to subunit inactivated influenza vaccine. Each CDR3 protein gets one entry after TCRdb re-called the RT-PCR reads with MiXCR. The sample consists of approximately 520,000 distinct CDR3 sequences, 25% of them appearing once. The sample consisted of CD4+ T cells sorted from PBMCs, taken approximately 5 days after vaccination. The receptor set was obtained from a middle-aged man who received an inactivated influenza vaccine.

V is TRBV20-1 and J is TRBJ1-2; maybe TRBD1 (5 bases). With 4 bases removed from V and 2 bases from J, the gap between germline ends came to 20 bases. There are 16 residues in the CDR3. CDR1 and CDR2 from the germline V gene are DFQATT and SNEGSKA (reference sequence). The CDR3 nucleotides are TGCAGTGCTATCCCGCCCCTGGGGCGGACCAACTATGGCTACACCTTC. Encoded protein: CSAIPPLGRTNYGYTF.

This clonotype came up a few times. The V call is TRBV5-1, the J call TRBJ2-1; no reliable D call. The germline V gene encodes CDR1 SGHRS and CDR2 YFSETQ. Trimming took 0 bases from V and 2 from J, leaving 9 bases between them. CDR3 length: 15 residues. CDR3 amino acids: CASSLVADPYNEQFF. For the CDR3, the DNA is TGCGCCAGCAGCTTGGTGGCTGATCCCTACAATGAGCAGTTCTTC.

This chain uses TRBV6-5 with TRBJ2-5, with TRBD1 identical over 8 bases. The length of the CDR3 is 13 residues. Germline values: CDR1 MNHEY, CDR2 SVGAGI. Germline trimming cut 8 bases from V and 2 bases from J; bases unmatched to any gene: 4. This CDR3 is CASGYRGQETQYF. The CDR3 DNA sequence: TGTGCCAGCGGATACAGGGGGCAAGAGACCCAGTACTTC.

J is TRBJ2-1 and V is TRBV15; tentatively, D is TRBD2 (5 bases). This CDR3 spans 14 amino acids. The germline CDR1 and CDR2 sequences are LNHNV and YYDKDF (reference sequence). V dropped 9 bases and J dropped 3 bases, with 15 bases sitting between them. The CDR3 loop is CATTRLGYYNEQFF. The CDR3 coding sequence is TGTGCCACAACTAGGTTGGGGTACTACAATGAGCAGTTCTTC.

The chain uses TRBV5-1 and TRBJ2-3; a possible D gene is TRBD2 (6 bases). The CDR3 sequence is 15 residues long. The germline gives CDR1 SGHRS, CDR2 YFSETQ. The V gene lost 4 bases and the J gene lost 6 bases, with 18 bases spanning the gap. The CDR3: CASSPRGLYGDTQYF. CDR3 bases: TGCGCCAGCAGCCCTCGGGGACTTTACGGGGATACGCAGTATTTT.

The J gene is TRBJ1-6, the V gene TRBV6-1; D is unresolved. Germline V gene sequence: CDR1 MNHNS, CDR2 SASEGT. The CDR3 length is 15 residues. V was cut by 3 bases and J by 9 bases, with 15 bases left in between. This CDR3 is CASSDGGARTSPLHF. As DNA, the CDR3 is TGTGCCAGCAGTGATGGAGGCGCCCGCACTTCACCCCTCCACTTT.

The rearrangement joins TRBV30 to TRBJ1-2; the D gene is possibly TRBD1 (6 bases). V lost 6 bases to trimming and J lost 6 bases, with 14 bases between them. Germline loops: CDR1 GTSNPN, CDR2 SVGIG (reference sequence). CDR3 length equals 12 residues. This chain's CDR3 is CACRRGADGYTF. The DNA for the CDR3 is TGTGCCTGCAGGCGGGGGGCAGATGGCTACACCTTC.

This clonotype was recorded at least ten times. The rearrangement uses TRBV2 and TRBJ1-4; D remains ambiguous. Trimming took 6 bases from V and 0 from J, leaving 8 bases between them. Germline CDR1 reads SNHLY; CDR2 reads FYNNEI. This CDR3 spans 14 amino acids. CDR3 DNA sequence: TGTGCCAGCAGGAAACAAGCAACTAATGAAAAACTGTTTTTT. Residues: CASRKQATNEKLFF.

This clonotype was counted a few times. The chain joins TRBV11-2 to TRBJ2-1; D tentatively fits TRBD1 or TRBD2 (6 bases each). The CDR3 is 13 residues long. Germline V CDR1 and CDR2: SGHAT, FQNNGV. V gave up 4 bases and J gave up 7 bases, with 11 bases separating them. Here the CDR3 DNA reads TGTGCCAGCAGCTCGGGGGCGTGGAATGAGCAGTTCTTC. Its protein product is CASSSGAWNEQFF. The entire variable domain, with the rest obtained from reference TRBV11-2 and TRBJ2-1, is as follows: EAGVAQSPRYKIIEKRQSVAFWCNPISGHATLYWYQQILGQGPKLLIQFQNNGVVDDSQLPKDRFSAERLKGVDSTLKIQPAKLEDSAVYLCASSSGAWNEQFFGPGTRLTVL.

Regarding this clonotype: At one of its ends the junction is not consistent with the germline gene, which may arise from a read error. V is TRBV7-2 and J is TRBJ2-4; 7 positions agree with TRBD1. The CDR3 has 15 residues. CDR1 SGHTA and CDR2 FQGNSA come from the germline V gene. The CDR3 loop is CASSAQNARGNMQYF. CDR3 nucleotides: TGTGCCAGCAGCGCCCAAAACGCCAGGGGGAACATGCAGTACTTC.

The sample holds a few counts of this clonotype. The chain has TRBV4-1 and TRBJ2-4, with 8 bases lining up with TRBD1. The length of the CDR3 is 17 residues. Germline V CDR1 and CDR2: MGHRA, YSYEKL. V gave up 1 base and J gave up 2 bases; unmatched junction bases: 7. Written as DNA, the CDR3 is TGCGCCAGCAGCCAAGGACGACAGGGGAGAACCAAAAACATTCAGTACTTC. Encoded protein: CASSQGRQGRTKNIQYF.

Written as DNA, the CDR3 is TGTGCCAGCAGCTTAGAAGGAACAGGGAGAGGAAACACCATATATTTT. This sequence encodes CASSLEGTGRGNTIYF. The V call is TRBV7-8, the J call TRBJ1-3; tentatively, D is TRBD1 (6 bases). CDR3 length equals 16 residues. In germline, CDR1 is SGHVS, CDR2 FQNEAQ. V lost 1 base, J lost 4 bases, and 14 bases lay in between.

This clonotype has more than one count but fewer than ten. The chain combines TRBV7-9 with TRBJ1-4, with D perhaps TRBD1 (5 bases). Trimming removed 0 bases from V and 3 bases from J, with 5 bases in between. CDR3 size: 14 residues. CDR1 is SEHNR and CDR2 is FQNEAQ in the germline V gene (reference sequence). CDR3 protein: CASSLAGANEKLFF. The DNA for the CDR3 is TGTGCCAGCAGCTTAGCAGGGGCTAATGAAAAACTGTTTTTT. The full variable domain, rest sourced from reference TRBV7-9 and TRBJ1-4, is DTGVSQNPRHKITKRGQNVTFRCDPISEHNRLYWYRQTLGQGPEFLTYFQNEAQLEKSRLLSDRFSAERPKGSFSTLEIQRTEQGDSAMYLCASSLAGANEKLFFGSGTQLSVL.

V gene TRBV7-2 combines with J gene TRBJ2-2; D remains unclear. The V and J ends lost 1 base and 8 bases respectively, with 8 bases between them. This CDR3 has 13 amino acids. Germline CDR1 and CDR2: SGHTA and FQGNSA. The CDR3 loop is CASSLETVGELFF. CDR3 in DNA: TGTGCCAGCAGCTTAGAGACGGTGGGGGAGCTGTTTTTT.

J is TRBJ1-6 and V is TRBV18, with 10 bases that match TRBD1. CDR3 size: 16 residues. Germline V gene lookup returns CDR1 KGHSH and CDR2 LQKENI. Unmatched junction bases numbered 5, after V lost 3 bases and J lost 6 bases. The CDR3 DNA follows: TGTGCCAGCTCACCCCGGGACAGGGGTTTTAATTCACCCCTCCACTTT. As protein: CASSPRDRGFNSPLHF.

This clonotype has more than one count but fewer than ten. V and J are TRBV10-2 and TRBJ2-7; D is undetermined. The V gene lost 6 bases and the J gene lost 0 bases, with 12 bases spanning the gap. The CDR3 covers 14 residues. Germline CDR1 reads WSHSY; CDR2 reads SAAADI. This CDR3 is CASRMAAVSYEQYF. The CDR3 coding sequence is TGCGCCAGCAGAATGGCGGCGGTCTCCTACGAGCAGTACTTC.

Only a few counts were recorded for this clonotype. Being one base from a much bigger clone, this may be a read error. This chain uses TRBV7-9 with TRBJ1-2; no reliable D call. The CDR3 consists of 12 residues. V was pared by 0 bases and J by 3 bases, with 2 bases between. Germline CDR1 SEHNR, CDR2 FQNEAQ (reference sequence). This CDR3 is CASSLADYGYTF. The CDR3 nucleotides read TGTGCCAGCAGCTTAGCTGACTATGGCTACACCTTC.

The chain has TRBV30 and TRBJ2-2; the D gene is possibly TRBD1 (5 bases). The CDR3 totals 14 residues. Deletions cut 1 base from V and 4 bases from J, with 10 bases between. CDR1 is GTSNPN and CDR2 is SVGIG in the germline V gene (reference sequence). The CDR3 DNA is TGTGCCTGGAGTGCAGGGTATAGCACCGGGGAGCTGTTTTTT. Encoded protein: CAWSAGYSTGELFF.

This clonotype was seen at least ten times. This chain joins TRBV27 and TRBJ1-5; 7 nucleotides agree with TRBD1. This CDR3 region has 14 residues. V lost 5 bases, J lost 2 bases, and 3 bases stayed unmatched. CDR1 MNHEY and CDR2 SMNVEV come from the germline V gene (reference sequence). The CDR3 region has the DNA TGTGCCAGCAGTCGACAGGGAGGCAATCAGCCCCAGCATTTT. This translates into CASSRQGGNQPQHF.

The rearrangement joins TRBV10-2 to TRBJ2-1; TRBD2 matches at 7 bases. Germline values: CDR1 WSHSY, CDR2 SAAADI. The CDR3 extends over 13 amino acids. With V trimmed by 8 bases and J by 6 bases, 7 bases remained unmatched. The CDR3 sequence is CASGRLASNEQFF. The CDR3 nucleotides are TGCGCCAGCGGAAGACTAGCAAGCAATGAGCAGTTCTTC.

The genes are TRBV6-2 or TRBV6-3 and TRBJ1-4; TRBD1 matches at 8 bases. This CDR3 has 13 residues. Germline V gene data show CDR1 as MNHEY and CDR2 as SVGEGT. The V gene end was trimmed by 5 bases and the J gene end by 14 bases; junction bases not matched to a gene: 10. The CDR3 sequence is CASSGSGTGRLFF. CDR3 nucleotides: TGTGCCAGCAGTGGCTCCGGGACAGGAAGGCTGTTTTTT.

This clonotype was recorded a few times. The V call is TRBV24-1, the J call TRBJ2-1; D is undetermined. Looked up from germline, CDR1 is KGHDR and CDR2 is SFDVKD. The germline V and J ends were trimmed by 2 bases and 5 bases, with 9 bases remaining between them. This CDR3 has 14 amino acids. Here the CDR3 DNA reads TGTGCCACCAGTGATTCAAGAAGGCACAATGAGCAGTTCTTC. Translated, it gives CATSDSRRHNEQFF.

This clonotype has only a few counts. The rearrangement uses TRBV28 and TRBJ2-3; TRBD1 matches 9 bases. This CDR3 is built from 18 residues. Germline CDR1 MDHEN, CDR2 SYDVKM. Losses at the gene ends were 4 bases for V and 6 bases for J; bases not matched to a gene: 17. The CDR3 here is CASSSPAPDRGMYDTQYF. CDR3 DNA: TGTGCCAGCAGTTCACCAGCCCCGGACAGGGGAATGTATGATACGCAGTATTTT.

A note on this clonotype: An end of the junction does not agree with germline; a read error may underlie this. The chain couples TRBV3-1 to TRBJ2-3; D might be TRBD2 (5 bases). Germline values: CDR1 LGHDT, CDR2 YNNKEL (reference sequence). This CDR3 region has 19 residues. CDR3 sequence: CTSSPRRGGLIRAVDTQYF. The CDR3 DNA sequence: TGTACCAGCAGTCCCCGCCGGGGTGGTCTGATCCGGGCGGTAGATACGCAGTATTTT.

This clonotype appeared a single time. The chain employs TRBV28 and TRBJ2-1; D uncertain. Trimming pared 2 bases from V and 8 bases from J, leaving 10 bases between. This CDR3 has 13 amino acids. In germline, CDR1 is MDHEN, CDR2 SYDVKM. The CDR3 sequence: CASSLRLDHEQFF. CDR3 nucleotides: TGTGCCAGCAGTTTAAGGCTAGATCATGAGCAGTTCTTC. Variable domain in full (rest from reference TRBV28 and TRBJ2-1): DVKVTQSSRYLVKRTGEKVFLECVQDMDHENMFWYRQDPGLGLRLIYFSYDVKMKEKGDIPEGYSVSREKKERFSLILESASTNQTSMYLCASSLRLDHEQFFGPGTRLTVL.

The genes are TRBV28 and TRBJ2-7, with D possibly TRBD1 on 6 matching bases. Germline CDR1 is MDHEN and CDR2 is SYDVKM. The V end was cut by 1 base, the J end by 4 bases, with 11 bases between. CDR3 length: 14 amino acids. CDR3 nucleotides: TGTGCCAGCAGTTTATCCGCAGGGGTATACGAGCAGTACTTC. Translation: CASSLSAGVYEQYF.

In this sample, this clonotype turned up a few times. The chain joins TRBV7-2 to TRBJ2-5; TRBD2 matches 15 bases. CDR1 SGHTA and CDR2 FQGNSA come from the germline V gene. The V gene end was trimmed by 1 base and the J gene end by 2 bases; junction bases not matched to a gene: 2. The CDR3 extends over 17 amino acids. CDR3 DNA sequence: TGTGCCAGCAGCTTAGGGGGACTAGCGGGGGGACAAGAGACCCAGTACTTC. Its protein product is CASSLGGLAGGQETQYF. The variable domain in full, with the rest retrieved from reference TRBV7-2 and TRBJ2-5, is GAGVSQSPSNKVTEKGKDVELRCDPISGHTALYWYRQSLGQGLEFLIYFQGNSAPDKSGLPSDRFSAERTGGSVSTLTIQRTQQEDSAVYLCASSLGGLAGGQETQYFGPGTRLLVL.

The chain is built from TRBV7-9 and TRBJ2-5; D may be TRBD2 (5 bases). Trimming removed 5 bases from V and 0 bases from J, with 19 bases in between. The CDR3 spans 17 residues. Germline-derived CDR1 and CDR2 are SEHNR and FQNEAQ (reference sequence). CDR3 in DNA: TGTGCCAGCAGCCCGGGTCGGACTTCCATATACCAAGAGACCCAGTACTTC. It is translated as CASSPGRTSIYQETQYF.

This clonotype was detected a few times. V is TRBV6-2 or TRBV6-3 and J is TRBJ2-2; 14 positions agree with TRBD2. Unmatched junction bases numbered 4, after V lost 6 bases and J lost 4 bases. Germline V CDR1 and CDR2: MNHEY, SVGEGT. This CDR3 has 16 residues. The CDR3 region has the DNA TGTGCCAGCAGGCGACTAGCGGGAGGGGGCACCGGGGAGCTGTTTTTT. Amino acids: CASRRLAGGGTGELFF.

This clonotype was seen a handful of times. The rearrangement links TRBV12-3 or TRBV12-4 to TRBJ2-7; 8 bases line up with TRBD1. The CDR3 extends over 13 amino acids. With 5 bases clipped from V and 5 bases from J, the junction kept 5 bases outside the gene matches. The CDR3 loop is CASSQGATHEQYF. The CDR3 nucleotides read TGTGCCAGCAGTCAGGGGGCGACCCACGAGCAGTACTTC.

Only a few counts were recorded for this clonotype. J is TRBJ1-4 and V is TRBV15; perhaps TRBD1 as D (5 bases). Trimming pared 6 bases from V and 8 bases from J, leaving 19 bases between. Germline V gene lookup returns CDR1 LNHNV and CDR2 YYDKDF (reference sequence). This CDR3 is built from 15 residues. As DNA, the CDR3 is TGTGCCACCAGGAGTATCCAGGGATTTCGGGAAAAACTGTTTTTT. It yields the protein CATRSIQGFREKLFF. The variable domain in full, with the rest retrieved from reference TRBV15 and TRBJ1-4, is DAMVIQNPRYQVTQFGKPVTLSCSQTLNHNVMYWYQQKSSQAPKLLFHYYDKDFNNEADTPDNFQSRRPNTSFCFLDIRSPGLGDTAMYLCATRSIQGFREKLFFGSGTQLSVL.

This chain connects TRBV20-1 to TRBJ2-1; a possible D gene is TRBD1 (5 bases). This CDR3 has 13 residues. CDR1 DFQATT and CDR2 SNEGSKA come from the germline V gene (reference sequence). The V end was cut by 6 bases, the J end by 3 bases, with 12 bases between. The CDR3 coding sequence is TGCAGTGCGGCCCAGGGCGGCTACAATGAGCAGTTCTTC. Its translation: CSAAQGGYNEQFF.